The clone carrying this T cell receptor beta chain was seen a handful of times. Its antigen remains unknown. The sample comes from a study of beta chain features in type 1 diabetes. V was clipped by 2 bases and J by 4 bases; unmatched bases: 10. The CDR3 consists of 18 residues. Germline lookup yields CDR1 MDHEN and CDR2 SYDVKM. Expressed TCRB transcripts were sequenced after all isolated RNA was converted to cDNA. Method: immunoSEQ multiplex PCR; TCRdb's copy keeps in-frame clones and lacks some. The table has 500,000 to 650,000 clones, over 10% seen once; the top ten hold over 0.1%. Notes on the study in general: Moderate yet significant TCRB CDR3 shortening was seen in Type 1 diabetes patients in all four CD4+ subsets.

The sequencing input was naive CD4+ T cells from blood. The TCR originated in a man aged 30 to 45 with type 1 diabetes. The rearrangement uses TRBV28 and TRBJ2-6; 8 positions agree with TRBD1. The CDR3 loop is CASSLLRQGARGANVLTF. The CDR3 DNA follows: TGTGCCAGCAGTTTACTTCGTCAGGGGGCGCGAGGGGCCAACGTCCTGACTTTC.